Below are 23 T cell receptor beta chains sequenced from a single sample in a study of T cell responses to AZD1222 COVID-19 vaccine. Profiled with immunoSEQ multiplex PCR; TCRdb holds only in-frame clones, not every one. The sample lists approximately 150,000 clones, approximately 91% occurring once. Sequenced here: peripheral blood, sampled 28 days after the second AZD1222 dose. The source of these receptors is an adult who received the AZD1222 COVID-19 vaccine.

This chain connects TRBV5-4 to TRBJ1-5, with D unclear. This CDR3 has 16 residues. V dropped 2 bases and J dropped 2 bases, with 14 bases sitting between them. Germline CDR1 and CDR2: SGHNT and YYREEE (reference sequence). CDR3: CASSFSPAVGNQPQHF. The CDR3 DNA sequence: TGTGCCAGCAGCTTTTCACCTGCTGTGGGCAATCAGCCCCAGCATTTT. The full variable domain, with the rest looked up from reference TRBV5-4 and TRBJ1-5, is ETGVTQSPTHLIKTRGQQVTLRCSSQSGHNTVSWYQQALGQGPQFIFQYYREEENGRGNFPPRFSGLQFPNYSSELNVNALELDDSALYLCASSFSPAVGNQPQHFGDGTRLSIL.

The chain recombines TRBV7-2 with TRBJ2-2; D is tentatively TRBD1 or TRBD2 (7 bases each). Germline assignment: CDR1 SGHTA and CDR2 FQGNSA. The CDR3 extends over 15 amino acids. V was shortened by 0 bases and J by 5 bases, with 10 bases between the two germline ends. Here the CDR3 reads CASSLAQGGTGELFF. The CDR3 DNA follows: TGTGCCAGCAGCTTAGCGCAGGGGGGGACCGGGGAGCTGTTTTTT.

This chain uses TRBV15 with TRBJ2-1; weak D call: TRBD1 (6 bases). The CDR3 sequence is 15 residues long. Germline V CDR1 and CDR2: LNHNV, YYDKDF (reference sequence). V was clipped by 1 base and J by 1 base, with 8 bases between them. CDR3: CATSRAGASYNEQFF. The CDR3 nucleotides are TGTGCCACCAGCAGAGCAGGGGCTTCCTACAATGAGCAGTTCTTC.

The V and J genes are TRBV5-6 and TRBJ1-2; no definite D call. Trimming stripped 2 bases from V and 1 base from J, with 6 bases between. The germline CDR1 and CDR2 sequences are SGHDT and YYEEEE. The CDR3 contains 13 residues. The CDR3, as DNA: TGTGCCAGCAGCTTCCCGTTTAACTATGGCTACACCTTC. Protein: CASSFPFNYGYTF.

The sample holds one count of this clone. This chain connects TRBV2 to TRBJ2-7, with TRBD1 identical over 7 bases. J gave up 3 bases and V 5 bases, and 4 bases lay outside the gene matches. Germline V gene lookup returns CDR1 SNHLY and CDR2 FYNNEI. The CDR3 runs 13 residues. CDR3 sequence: CASSLDRNYEQYF. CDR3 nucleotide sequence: TGTGCCAGCAGTTTGGACAGGAACTACGAGCAGTACTTC.

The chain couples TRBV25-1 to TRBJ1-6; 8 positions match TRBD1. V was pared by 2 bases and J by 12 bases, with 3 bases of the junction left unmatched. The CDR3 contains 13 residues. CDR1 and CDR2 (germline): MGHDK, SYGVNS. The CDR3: CASSERTGIPLHF. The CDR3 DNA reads TGTGCCAGCAGTGAAAGGACAGGGATACCCCTCCACTTT.

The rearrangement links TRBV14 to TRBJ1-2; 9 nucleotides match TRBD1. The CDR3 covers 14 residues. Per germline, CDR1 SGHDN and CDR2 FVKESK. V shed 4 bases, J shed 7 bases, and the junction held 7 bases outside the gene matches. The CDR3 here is CASSRTQGAGGYTF. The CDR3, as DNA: TGTGCCAGCAGCCGCACACAGGGGGCGGGTGGCTACACCTTC.

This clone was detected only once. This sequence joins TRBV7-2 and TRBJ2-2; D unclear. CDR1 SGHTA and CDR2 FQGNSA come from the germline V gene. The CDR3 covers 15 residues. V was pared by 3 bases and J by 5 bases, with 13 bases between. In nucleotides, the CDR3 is TGTGCCAGCAGCTTTGGTCTAGGTGGGACCGGGGAGCTGTTTTTT. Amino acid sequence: CASSFGLGGTGELFF. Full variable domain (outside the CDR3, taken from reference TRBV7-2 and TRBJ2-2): GAGVSQSPSNKVTEKGKDVELRCDPISGHTALYWYRQSLGQGLEFLIYFQGNSAPDKSGLPSDRFSAERTGGSVSTLTIQRTQQEDSAVYLCASSFGLGGTGELFFGEGSRLTVL.

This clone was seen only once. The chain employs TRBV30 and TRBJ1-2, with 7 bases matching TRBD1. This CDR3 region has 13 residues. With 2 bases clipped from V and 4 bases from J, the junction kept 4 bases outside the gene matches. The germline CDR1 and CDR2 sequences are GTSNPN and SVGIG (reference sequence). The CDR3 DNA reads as TGTGCCTGGAGTTACAGGGGCGGCTATGGCTACACCTTC. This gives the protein CAWSYRGGYGYTF.

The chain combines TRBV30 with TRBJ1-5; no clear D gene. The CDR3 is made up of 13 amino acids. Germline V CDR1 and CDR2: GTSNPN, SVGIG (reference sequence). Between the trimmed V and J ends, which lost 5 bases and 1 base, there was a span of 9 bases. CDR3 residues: CAWGPRSNQPQHF. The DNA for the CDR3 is TGTGCCTGGGGTCCAAGGAGCAATCAGCCCCAGCATTTT.

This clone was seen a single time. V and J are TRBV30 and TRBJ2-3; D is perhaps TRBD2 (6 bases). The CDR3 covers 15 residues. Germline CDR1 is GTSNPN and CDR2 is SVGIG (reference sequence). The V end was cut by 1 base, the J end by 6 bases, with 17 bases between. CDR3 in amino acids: CAWSGLASPPDTQYF. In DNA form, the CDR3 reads TGTGCCTGGAGTGGCCTAGCGAGTCCCCCGGATACGCAGTATTTT. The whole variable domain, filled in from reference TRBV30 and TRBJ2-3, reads SQTIHQWPATLVQPVGSPLSLECTVEGTSNPNLYWYRQAAGRGLQLLFYSVGIGQISSEVPQNLSASRPQDRQFILSSKKLLLSDSGFYLCAWSGLASPPDTQYFGPGTRLTVL.

CDR3 region: CASSGVAGGYNEQFF. The CDR3 DNA is TGTGCCAGCAGCGGGGTGGCCGGGGGATACAATGAGCAGTTCTTC. The chain recombines TRBV5-6 with TRBJ2-1; maybe TRBD2 (6 bases). V was trimmed by 4 bases and J by 4 bases, leaving 15 bases between them. Germline values: CDR1 SGHDT, CDR2 YYEEEE. The CDR3 covers 15 residues.

CDR3 amino acids: CASRNAGTANYGYTF. CDR3 in DNA: TGTGCCAGTAGAAACGCCGGGACAGCTAACTATGGCTACACCTTC. The chain couples TRBV19 to TRBJ1-2; TRBD1 matches at 7 bases. The V gene end was trimmed by 6 bases and the J gene end by 0 bases; junction bases not matched to a gene: 7. Germline values: CDR1 LNHDA, CDR2 SQIVND (reference sequence). The CDR3 loop spans 15 amino acids.

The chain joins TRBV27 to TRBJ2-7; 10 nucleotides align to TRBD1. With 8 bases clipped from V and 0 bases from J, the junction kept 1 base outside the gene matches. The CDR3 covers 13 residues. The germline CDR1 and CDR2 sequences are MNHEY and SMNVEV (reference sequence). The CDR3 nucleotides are TGTGCCAGCCGGACAGGGGGCTCCTACGAGCAGTACTTC. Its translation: CASRTGGSYEQYF.

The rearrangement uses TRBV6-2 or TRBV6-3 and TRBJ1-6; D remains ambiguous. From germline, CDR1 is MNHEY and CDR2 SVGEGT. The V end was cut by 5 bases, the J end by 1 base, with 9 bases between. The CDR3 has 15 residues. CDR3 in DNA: TGTGCCAGCAGTGTGGATCGGTCCTATAATTCACCCCTCCACTTT. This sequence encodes CASSVDRSYNSPLHF.

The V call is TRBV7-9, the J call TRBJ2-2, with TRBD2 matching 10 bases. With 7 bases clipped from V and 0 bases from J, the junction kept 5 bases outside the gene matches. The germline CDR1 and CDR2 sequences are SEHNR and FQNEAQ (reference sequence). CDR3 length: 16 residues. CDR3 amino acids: CASTISGGPNTGELFF. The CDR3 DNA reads TGTGCCAGCACTATTAGCGGGGGGCCGAACACCGGGGAGCTGTTTTTT.

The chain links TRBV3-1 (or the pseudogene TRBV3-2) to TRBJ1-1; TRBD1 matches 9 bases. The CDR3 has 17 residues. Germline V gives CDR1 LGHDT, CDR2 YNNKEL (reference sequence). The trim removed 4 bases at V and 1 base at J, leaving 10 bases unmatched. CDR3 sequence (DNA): TGTGCCAGCAGCCTCCCCCAAGGGGGACAGGGGAACACTGAAGCTTTCTTT. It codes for CASSLPQGGQGNTEAFF.

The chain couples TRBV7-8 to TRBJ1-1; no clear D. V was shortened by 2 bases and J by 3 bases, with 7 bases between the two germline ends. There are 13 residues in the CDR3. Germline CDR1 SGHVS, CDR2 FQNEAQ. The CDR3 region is CASSLILYTEAFF. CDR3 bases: TGTGCCAGCAGCTTAATCTTATACACTGAAGCTTTCTTT.

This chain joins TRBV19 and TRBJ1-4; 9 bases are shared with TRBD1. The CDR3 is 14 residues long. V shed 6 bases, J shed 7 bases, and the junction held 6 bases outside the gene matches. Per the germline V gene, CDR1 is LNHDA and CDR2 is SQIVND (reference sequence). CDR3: CASRRTGASEKLFF. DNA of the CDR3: TGTGCCAGTAGACGGACAGGGGCGAGTGAAAAACTGTTTTTT.

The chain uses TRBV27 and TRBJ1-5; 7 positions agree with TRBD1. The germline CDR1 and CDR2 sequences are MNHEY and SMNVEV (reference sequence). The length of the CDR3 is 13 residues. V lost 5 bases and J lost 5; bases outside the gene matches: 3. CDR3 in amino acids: CASSHDRDQPQHF. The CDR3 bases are TGTGCCAGCAGTCACGACAGGGATCAGCCCCAGCATTTT.

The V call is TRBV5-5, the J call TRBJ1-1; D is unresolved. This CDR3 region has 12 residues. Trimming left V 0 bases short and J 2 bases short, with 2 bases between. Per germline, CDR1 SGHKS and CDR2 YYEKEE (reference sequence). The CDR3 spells CASSLDNTEAFF. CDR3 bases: TGTGCCAGCAGCTTGGACAACACTGAAGCTTTCTTT. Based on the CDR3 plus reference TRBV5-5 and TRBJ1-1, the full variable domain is DAGVTQSPTHLIKTRGQQVTLRCSPISGHKSVSWYQQVLGQGPQFIFQYYEKEERGRGNFPDRFSARQFPNYSSELNVNALLLGDSALYLCASSLDNTEAFFGQGTRLTVV.

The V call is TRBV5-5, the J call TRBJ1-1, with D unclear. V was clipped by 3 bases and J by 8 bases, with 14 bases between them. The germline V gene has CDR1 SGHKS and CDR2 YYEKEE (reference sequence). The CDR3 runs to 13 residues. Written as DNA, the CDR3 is TGTGCCAGCAGCTCACATGGATTGACAGAAGCTTTCTTT. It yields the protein CASSSHGLTEAFF.

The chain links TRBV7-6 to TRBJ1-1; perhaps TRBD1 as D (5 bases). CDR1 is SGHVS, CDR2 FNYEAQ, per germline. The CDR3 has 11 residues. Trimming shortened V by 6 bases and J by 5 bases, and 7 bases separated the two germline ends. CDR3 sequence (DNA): TGTGCCAGCAGTGGACAAACTGAAGCTTTCTTT. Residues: CASSGQTEAFF.